Sequencing of this T cell receptor beta chain was carried out in a study of PD-L1 blockade in urothelial cancer. Background on the study: When patients started atezolizumab around 2014, it was given at 1,200 mg intravenously every 3 weeks. Treatment start was followed by blood analysis at 3 weeks (second dose) and again at 6 weeks. When blood samples were assessed, the median T cell count was about 140,000.

Here immunoSEQ multiplex PCR was the method, and the copy in TCRdb shows in-frame clones only, minus some. The table records 95,000 to 100,000 clones, around 86% of them present only once. Germline V gene sequence: CDR1 SGHRS, CDR2 YFSETQ. V lost 3 bases, J lost 3 bases, and 17 bases lay in between. The CDR3 covers 16 residues. As for time point: pretreatment peripheral blood. Patients were living with locally advanced or metastatic urothelial carcinoma. The sample consisted of PBMCs, taken around atezolizumab (anti-PD-L1) treatment. The chain is built from TRBV5-1 and TRBJ2-3; D uncertain. This clonotype originated in a man in his 60s with urothelial cancer. The CDR3 reads CASSSPEVSKTDTQYF. The CDR3 DNA reads as TGCGCCAGCAGCTCCCCAGAGGTTAGCAAAACAGATACGCAGTATTTT.